This TCR beta chain is drawn from a study of spatial heterogeneity in lung cancer. General study results and limits: Mutation counts in tumors were tracked by counts of expanded intratumoral alpha and beta TCRs.

Time point of the sample: sample taken at primary tumor resection. Whole RNA, isolated from tumor, nontumor lung or frozen PBMC, was sequenced without prior sorting. With respect to this clonotype: Antigen specificity is unknown.

A unique molecular identifier was carried by every single TCR cDNA molecule. TCRdb re-analysed the 5' RACE reads in MiXCR, keeping a single row per CDR3 protein. The top ten hold roughly a tenth of the sample, which has 9,500 to 10,000 distinct CDR3 sequences, roughly 6% seen once. V lost 6 bases and J lost 0; bases outside the gene matches: 11. Germline values: CDR1 MDHEN, CDR2 SYDVKM. The CDR3 runs to 17 residues. This sequence joins TRBV28 and TRBJ1-1; 9 bases map to TRBD1. This clonotype was obtained from a male donor with early-stage non-small cell lung cancer. The material was lung tumor tissue, obtained at surgery. The CDR3 loop is CASRSGQGGWLNTEAFF. The CDR3 bases are TGTGCCAGCAGGTCGGGACAGGGAGGGTGGCTGAACACTGAAGCTTTCTTT.